The clone carrying this T cell receptor beta chain has a handful of counts. The data are from a study of blood T cell repertoires in COVID-19. About the study: Samples came from the United States, Italy and Spain, spanning acute and convalescent COVID-19. T cells, B-cell-depleted T cells, or PBMCs provided the cDNA or gDNA that served as material.

In the study's own analysis: Scientists estimated how many nucleated cells there were by amplifying reference gene primers. Generated by immunoSEQ multiplex PCR, the TCRdb table keeps only in-frame clones and is missing some. V, J and clone size derive from that table, while D and trimming were established from the DNA sequence. The table lists about 88,000 clones, 85% to 90% of them singletons. Sequencing input: peripheral blood. The TCR comes from a woman aged 70-85 years with acute or convalescent COVID-19.

For the CDR3, the DNA is TGTGCCAGCAGTGAAATTGACAGGGGAAATCAGCCCCAGCATTTT. Protein sequence: CASSEIDRGNQPQHF. The V gene is TRBV6-1, the J gene TRBJ1-5; 8 nucleotides align to TRBD1. Germline V gene data show CDR1 as MNHNS and CDR2 as SASEGT. V gave up 2 bases and J gave up 4 bases; unmatched junction bases: 4. The CDR3 length is 15 residues.